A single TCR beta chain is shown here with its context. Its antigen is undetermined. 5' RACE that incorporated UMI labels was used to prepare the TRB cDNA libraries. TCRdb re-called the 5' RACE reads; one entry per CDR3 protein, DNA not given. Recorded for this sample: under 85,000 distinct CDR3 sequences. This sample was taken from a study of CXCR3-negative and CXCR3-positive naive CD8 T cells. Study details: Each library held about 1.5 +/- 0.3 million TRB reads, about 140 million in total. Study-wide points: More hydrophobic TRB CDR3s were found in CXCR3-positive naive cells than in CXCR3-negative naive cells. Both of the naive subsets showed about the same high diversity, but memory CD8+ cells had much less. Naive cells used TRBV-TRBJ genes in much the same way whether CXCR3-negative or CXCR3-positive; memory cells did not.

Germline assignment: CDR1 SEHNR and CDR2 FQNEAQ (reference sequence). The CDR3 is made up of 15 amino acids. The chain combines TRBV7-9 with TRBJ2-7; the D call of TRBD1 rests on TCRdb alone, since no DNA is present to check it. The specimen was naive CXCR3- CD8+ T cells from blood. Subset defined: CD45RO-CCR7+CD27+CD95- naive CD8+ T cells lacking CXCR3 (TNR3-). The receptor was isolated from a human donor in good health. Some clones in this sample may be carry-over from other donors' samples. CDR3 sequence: CASSPLRGVRDEQYF.